This record concerns one T cell receptor (beta chain) sequence. The sample holds a few counts of this clone. Its antigen remains unidentified. The sample holds no much larger clone one base away, and base qualities are not on file. The germline V gene gives CDR1 as MGHRA and CDR2 as YSYEKL. Relative to germline, V is 8 bases shorter and J is 0 bases shorter, with 11 bases between their ends. The CDR3 runs 13 amino acids, cysteine and phenylalanine included. Kept here is only the CDR3 DNA, which spans 39 bases and is read in frame from base 1. TCRbeta CDR3 regions were amplified from genomic DNA by means of the immunoSEQ Assay, a bias-controlled multiplex PCR. In the authors' own workflow: The number of nucleated cells in each sample was estimated from the amplification of reference gene primers within the assay. Sequence reads were collapsed and filtered to measure the absolute abundance of every unique TCRbeta CDR3 rearrangement. For each sample, productive Simpson clonality was calculated as the square root of Simpson's diversity index across productive rearrangements. Sourced from immuneACCESS, this table was stored by TCRdb with only in-frame sequences that have V and J called. A share of the clones is absent; for the studies checked, an unresolved V gene accounts for under half, and the remainder has no known explanation. D and trimming come from the DNA, and the V and J calls and clone size come from that table. The sample table shows hundreds of thousands of clones, and more than 70% are seen once. Over 9% of the sample is held by the ten biggest clonotypes.

One collaborating source in Seattle enrolled patients while the patients were actively infected and followed the patients over time throughout the course of disease. Whole blood was collected in K2EDTA tubes by collaborating institutions according to the institutions' own protocols. For TCRbeta analysis, collaborators shipped samples as frozen whole blood, isolated PBMCs, or DNA extracted from either of those sample types. This specimen comes from a study of blood T cell repertoires in COVID-19 (TCRdb year 2020). Study-level background: Samples covering the acute and convalescent phases of COVID-19 were provided by collaborators in the United States, Italy and Spain. Nearly every sample came with metadata listing a de-identified subject ID, COVID-19 status, age in years and sex. The repertoires were released in a freely available public database intended as a resource for research on the immune response to SARS-CoV-2. The samples were drawn from two sources: the first 160 participants of the ongoing ImmuneRACE study, and some 1,300 subjects contributed by 6 global collaborators. The dataset comprised deeply sampled blood TCRbeta repertoires from subjects exposed to, actively infected with, or recovered from COVID-19. HLA class I and class II types, where available, came from metadata supplied by the sample provider rather than from assay-based typing. The prospective study material was composed of cDNA or gDNA derived from T cells, B-cell-depleted T cells, or PBMCs.

Summary of the overall study and its limitations: Clinical and demographic metadata were provided uncurated, with the amount varying by source and participant.

The sequenced sample consisted of peripheral blood. The origin of this receptor is a woman in her twenties or thirties with COVID-19, enrolled during active disease. The chain is encoded by TRBV4-1 joined to TRBJ2-7, with the D gene too uncertain to name. The CDR3 has the sequence CASSNYSSYEQYF. The base sequence is TGCGCCAGCTCCAATTATAGCTCCTACGAGCAGTACTTC.